This section outlines one T cell receptor beta chain sequence together with its context. This sample is drawn from a study of control samples from healthy donors and cancer patients. Some clones are missing from TCRdb's copy, which holds only in-frame ones; the method was immunoSEQ multiplex PCR. This table holds some 120,000 clones, approximately 87% found once. Sequencing was performed on blood. The clonotype comes from a man aged 55 to 70 in good health.

As DNA, the CDR3 is TGTGCCAGCAGCGTAGTGACAGGGAGAGGGTCCTACAATGAGCAGTTCTTC. This codes for CASSVVTGRGSYNEQFF. V gene TRBV9 combines with J gene TRBJ2-1; 7 bases are shared with TRBD1. Looked up from germline, CDR1 is SGDLS and CDR2 is YYNGEE. CDR3 size: 17 residues. V trimming: 0 bases; J trimming: 1 base; junction bases outside the gene matches: 7.